Listed below are T cell receptor beta chains from one sample, sequenced in a study of T cell repertoires in cytomegalovirus infection. No antigen has been assigned to these receptors. TCRdb passed the reads through MiXCR, listing each CDR3 protein once. The sample holds 86,000 or so distinct CDR3 sequences, more than 20% seen once. Sequenced here: CD8+ T cells from cultured PBMCs, sampled from culture after CMV antigen stimulation. These receptors all stem from a human donor in good health (CMV status not recorded). Some clones in this sample may be carry-over from other donors' samples. Each CDR3 is given without its conserved first and last residue.

V gene: TRBV4-1; J gene: TRBJ2-3; CDR3 protein: ASSQDPWEDTDTQY
V gene: TRBV6-5; J gene: TRBJ1-3; CDR3 protein: ASSLQGYSGNTIY
V gene: TRBV4-2; J gene: TRBJ1-1; CDR3 protein: ASSLFSTGDTEAF
V gene: TRBV28; J gene: TRBJ1-5; CDR3 protein: ASGGYSNQPQH
V gene: TRBV20-1; J gene: TRBJ1-4; CDR3 protein: SASRGEGLGEKLF
V gene: TRBV20-1; J gene: TRBJ1-5; CDR3 protein: SASSGGNQPQH
V gene: TRBV12-3/TRBV12-4; J gene: TRBJ1-6; CDR3 protein: ASSFWTGNNSPLH
V gene: TRBV20-1; J gene: TRBJ2-1; CDR3 protein: SARGVAGSYNEQF
V gene: TRBV6-5; J gene: TRBJ1-2; CDR3 protein: ASNTNSGTGDNYGYT
V gene: TRBV28; J gene: TRBJ2-5; CDR3 protein: ASTSVAGETQY
V gene: TRBV7-9; J gene: TRBJ2-7; CDR3 protein: ASSLDTEAYEQY
V gene: TRBV9; J gene: TRBJ1-4; CDR3 protein: ASSSGQGGSFATNEKLF
V gene: TRBV5-1; J gene: TRBJ2-1; CDR3 protein: ASSLALESYNEQF
V gene: TRBV12-3/TRBV12-4; J gene: TRBJ2-7; CDR3 protein: ASRLGVFEQY
V gene: TRBV7-8; J gene: TRBJ2-5; CDR3 protein: ASRPQIQETQY
V gene: TRBV14; J gene: TRBJ2-7; CDR3 protein: ASSRGMPPWEQY
V gene: TRBV11-2; J gene: TRBJ2-1; CDR3 protein: ASSLAGGSSYNEQF
V gene: TRBV20-1; J gene: TRBJ1-2; CDR3 protein: SARDLGREGGYT
V gene: TRBV30; J gene: TRBJ2-7; CDR3 protein: AWSTGQVFTEQY
V gene: TRBV2; J gene: TRBJ1-3; CDR3 protein: ATEDSSGNTIY
V gene: TRBV20-1; J gene: TRBJ2-7; CDR3 protein: SARDWDLDRTGVGEQY
V gene: TRBV20-1; J gene: TRBJ1-4; CDR3 protein: SARDLEGLLATNEKLF
V gene: TRBV6-1; J gene: TRBJ1-5; CDR3 protein: ASSGQFENQPQH
V gene: TRBV4-3; J gene: TRBJ1-1; CDR3 protein: ASSQGRGSGAEAF
V gene: TRBV6-2/TRBV6-3; J gene: TRBJ1-5; CDR3 protein: ASSYDRGRSGNQPQH
V gene: TRBV4-3; J gene: TRBJ1-2; CDR3 protein: ASSPAPQGNNYGYT
V gene: TRBV28; J gene: TRBJ1-5; CDR3 protein: ASSLWSGIGGGNQPQH
V gene: TRBV19; J gene: TRBJ1-1; CDR3 protein: ASRSRDRAVVNTEAF
V gene: TRBV7-2; J gene: TRBJ2-5; CDR3 protein: ASSPGQIGRETQY
V gene: TRBV6-2/TRBV6-3; J gene: TRBJ2-3; CDR3 protein: ASSYGTSGATDTQY
V gene: TRBV24-1; J gene: TRBJ2-7; CDR3 protein: ATSDSTESSYEQY
V gene: TRBV12-3/TRBV12-4; J gene: TRBJ2-5; CDR3 protein: ASSLADKGGAGWETQY